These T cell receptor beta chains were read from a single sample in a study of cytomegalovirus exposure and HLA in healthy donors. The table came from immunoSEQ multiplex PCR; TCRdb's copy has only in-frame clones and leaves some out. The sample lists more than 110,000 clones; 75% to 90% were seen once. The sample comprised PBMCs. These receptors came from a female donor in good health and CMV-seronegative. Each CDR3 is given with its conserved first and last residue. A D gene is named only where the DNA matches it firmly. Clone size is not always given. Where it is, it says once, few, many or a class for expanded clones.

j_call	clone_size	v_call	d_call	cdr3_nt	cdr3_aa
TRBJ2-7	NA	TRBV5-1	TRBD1	TGCGCCAGCAGCTTACAGGGGGCGGCAAACCAGGAGCAGTACTTC	CASSLQGAANQEQYF
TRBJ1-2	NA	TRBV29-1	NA	TGCAGCGCTTCCTTGGGGCTACCGGGCCCTAAAGGTATCTATGGCTACACCTTC	CSASLGLPGPKGIYGYTF
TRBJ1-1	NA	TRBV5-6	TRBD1	TGTGCCAGCAGCTTGGCCCGGGACAGGGGCACTGAAGCTTTCTTT	CASSLARDRGTEAFF
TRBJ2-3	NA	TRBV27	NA	TGTGCCAGCAGTTTACGACTAGATGGGTCAGATACGCAGTATTTT	CASSLRLDGSDTQYF
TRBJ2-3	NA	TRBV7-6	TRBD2	TGTGCCAGCAGCCACCCCCCGACGGTAGCGGGAGGTGCAGATACGCAGTATTTT	CASSHPPTVAGGADTQYF
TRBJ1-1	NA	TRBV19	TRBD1	TGTGCCAGTAGTAGGGGACAGGGTTGGACTGAAGCTTTCTTT	CASSRGQGWTEAFF
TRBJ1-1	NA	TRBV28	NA	TGTGCCAGCGGGCAGGGGCTTAACACTGAAGCTTTCTTT	CASGQGLNTEAFF
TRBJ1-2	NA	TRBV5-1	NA	TGCGCCAGCAGTCCCTACAGGAAATCGAGGGGCTACACCTTC	CASSPYRKSRGYTF
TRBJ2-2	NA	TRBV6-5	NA	TGTGCCAGCAGTTCTCCAGGGACCGGGGAGCTGTTTTTT	CASSSPGTGELFF
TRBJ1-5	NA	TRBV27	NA	TGTGCCAGCAGTTTAACAGTCTATAGCAATCAGCCCCAGCATTTT	CASSLTVYSNQPQHF
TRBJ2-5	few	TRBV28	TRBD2	TGTGCCAGCAGTTCGTCCCCATACCGGGAGGCGCTAGAGACCCAGTACTTC	CASSSSPYREALETQYF
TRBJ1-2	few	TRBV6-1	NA	TGTGCCAGCACGTCAGGAGGCTATGGCTACACCTTC	CASTSGGYGYTF
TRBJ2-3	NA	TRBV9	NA	TGTGCCAGCAGCGCCGGGGGGCCTAGCACAGATACGCAGTATTTT	CASSAGGPSTDTQYF
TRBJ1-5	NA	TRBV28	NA	TGTGCCAGCAGTTTAAGAGGGAATAGCAATCAGCCCCAGCATTTT	CASSLRGNSNQPQHF
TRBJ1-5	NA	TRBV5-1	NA	TGCGCCAGCAGCTTGGATGGGGGCCTCAATCAGCCCCAGCATTTT	CASSLDGGLNQPQHF
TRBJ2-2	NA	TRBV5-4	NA	TGTGCCAGCAGCTTGGGTGACTCTTCGAACACCGGGGAGCTGTTTTTT	CASSLGDSSNTGELFF
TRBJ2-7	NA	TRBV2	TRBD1	TGTGCCAGCAGTGAACGGACAGGGGAGGGTTACGAGCAGTACTTC	CASSERTGEGYEQYF
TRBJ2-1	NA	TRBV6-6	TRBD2	TGTGCCAGCAGCGCCCTAGCGGGAGGGTACAATGAGCAGTTCTTC	CASSALAGGYNEQFF
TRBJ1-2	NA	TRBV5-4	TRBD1	TGTGCCAGCGATAAGGACAGGTTTGGGTCGGACTATGGCTACACCTTC	CASDKDRFGSDYGYTF
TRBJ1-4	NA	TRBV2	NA	TGTGCCAGCAGCGAACCCTGGGACACCGGTGAAAAACTGTTTTTT	CASSEPWDTGEKLFF
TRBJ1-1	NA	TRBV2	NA	TGTGCCAGCATCCTAGGGCCCTTTCGGGGAACTGAAGCTTTCTTT	CASILGPFRGTEAFF
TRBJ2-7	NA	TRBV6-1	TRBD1	TGTGCCAGCGCAGGGACAGACCCCTCCTACGAGCAGTACTTC	CASAGTDPSYEQYF
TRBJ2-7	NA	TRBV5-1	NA	TGCGCCAGCAGCGGAGACTACGAGCAGTACTTC	CASSGDYEQYF
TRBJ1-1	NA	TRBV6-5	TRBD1	TGTGCCAGCAGTTACTCGGTTGGACAGGCCACTGAAGCTTTCTTT	CASSYSVGQATEAFF
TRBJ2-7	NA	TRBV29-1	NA	TGCAGCGTTGCTACCCCCAGGTCCCCCTACGAGCAGTACTTC	CSVATPRSPYEQYF
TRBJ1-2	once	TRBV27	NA	TGTGCCAGCAGTTTAGAAGGAGGAGGTTATGGCTACACCTTC	CASSLEGGGYGYTF
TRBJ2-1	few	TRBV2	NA	TGTGCATCCCTAGAGGCTGGTGAGCAGTTCTTC	CASLEAGEQFF
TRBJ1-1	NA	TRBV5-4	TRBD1	TGTGCCAGCAGCCGAGGGACAGAGAACACTGAAGCTTTCTTT	CASSRGTENTEAFF
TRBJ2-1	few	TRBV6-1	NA	TGTGCCAGCAGTGCCCAAGGGGTTGCTAGCAATGAGCAGTTCTTC	CASSAQGVASNEQFF
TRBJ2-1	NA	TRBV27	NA	TGTGCCACCCTTTCAGGGACTGTAGTCAATGAGCAGTTCTTC	CATLSGTVVNEQFF
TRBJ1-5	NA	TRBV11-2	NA	TGTGCCAGCAGCTTAGAAGCCCAGCCCCAGCATTTT	CASSLEAQPQHF
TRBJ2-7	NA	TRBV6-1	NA	TGTGCCAGCAGTGAAGCTAGTCCCTACGAGCAGTACTTC	CASSEASPYEQYF
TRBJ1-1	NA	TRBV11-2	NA	TGTGCCAGCAGCTTAGGATCAGGGAACGCTGAAGCTTTCTTT	CASSLGSGNAEAFF
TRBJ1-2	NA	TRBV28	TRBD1	TGTGCCAGCCTCCGACAGGGGGCACGCTATGGCTACACCTTC	CASLRQGARYGYTF
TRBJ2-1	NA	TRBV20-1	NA	TGCAGTGCAAAGCGTGAGGAGCAGTTCTTC	CSAKREEQFF
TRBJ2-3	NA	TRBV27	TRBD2	TGTGCCAGCAGTTTATCGCGGGACTATAGCACAGATACGCAGTATTTT	CASSLSRDYSTDTQYF
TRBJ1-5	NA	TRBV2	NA	TGTGCCAGCAGTGACTCTGTTGGGGGCGGCAATCAGCCCCAGCATTTT	CASSDSVGGGNQPQHF
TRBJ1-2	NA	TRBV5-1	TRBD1	TGCGCCAGCAGCTGGGGGGACAGGAATTATGGCTACACCTTC	CASSWGDRNYGYTF
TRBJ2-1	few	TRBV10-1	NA	TGCGCCAGCAGTGAAGGGAATCAGCGGTGGGAGCAGTTCTTC	CASSEGNQRWEQFF
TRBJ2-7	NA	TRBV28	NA	TGTGCCAGCAGCCGCGCCGGGACTGGGAGCTCCTACGAGCAGTACTTC	CASSRAGTGSSYEQYF
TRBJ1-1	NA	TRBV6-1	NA	TGTGCCAGCAGTGAAGCGCGGACTGAAGCTTTCTTT	CASSEARTEAFF
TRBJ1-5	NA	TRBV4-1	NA	TGCGCCAGCAGCCAAGATTTTAGGGGCCCCCAGCATTTT	CASSQDFRGPQHF
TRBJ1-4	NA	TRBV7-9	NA	TGTGCCAGCAGCCGGGGGACGCGGGAAAAACTGTTTTTT	CASSRGTREKLFF
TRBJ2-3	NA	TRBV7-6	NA	TGTGCCAGCAGCCCCCCCGACTCAGATACGCAGTATTTT	CASSPPDSDTQYF
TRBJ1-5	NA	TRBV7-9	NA	TGTGCCAGCAGCTTTTGGGACACTACGGGCAATCAGCCCCAGCATTTT	CASSFWDTTGNQPQHF
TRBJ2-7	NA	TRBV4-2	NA	TGTGCCAGCAGCTCCGGGGTCGGTCGGTACGAGCAGTACTTC	CASSSGVGRYEQYF
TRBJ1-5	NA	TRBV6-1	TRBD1	TGTGCCAGCAGTGAGGGACAGGGGGTATTCAATCAGCCCCAGCATTTT	CASSEGQGVFNQPQHF
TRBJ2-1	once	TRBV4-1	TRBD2	TGCGCCAGCAGCCAAGCGGGACTAGCGGGGAACAATGAGCAGTTCTTC	CASSQAGLAGNNEQFF
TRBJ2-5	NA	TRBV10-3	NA	TGTGCCATCAGCACCGGGAAACAAGAGACCCAGTACTTC	CAISTGKQETQYF
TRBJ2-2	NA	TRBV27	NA	TGTGCCAGCAGTTTATTGGTAGCGAACACCGGGGAGCTGTTTTTT	CASSLLVANTGELFF